The clone carrying this T cell receptor (beta chain) was observed many times. The antigen is undetermined. These data come from a study of metastatic and nonmetastatic thyroid tumors. Overall study context: Malignant and benign thyroid patients had repertoires compared in peripheral blood and tumor or nodule tissue. Overall study results and limits: It was reportedly found that TCR beta diversity was significantly higher in malignant thyroid tumors than in benign nodules, a difference seen in both blood and tumor samples.

V gave up 4 bases and J gave up 3 bases; unmatched junction bases: 12. The CDR3 extends over 17 amino acids. CDR1 LGHNA and CDR2 YSLEER come from the germline V gene. Original analysis: The study's classifier, a distant-metastasis tool for papillary thyroid cancer, was built using CDR3 differences across clinicopathological groups. TCRdb reprocessed the PCR reads via MiXCR. The V and J calls follow TCRdb's processing rather than the paper's. The repertoire holds about 40,000 clones, with approximately 10% as singletons. Nobody among the patients had been given any treatment before thyroid surgery. The genes are TRBV4-3 and TRBJ2-3; 8 bases are a match to TRBD1. The sequenced sample was blood. The clonotype originates from a female donor with papillary thyroid cancer or a benign thyroid nodule (not recorded which). Some clones in this sample may be carry-over from other donors' samples. The CDR3 here is CASSPVGYRGRTDTQYF. The CDR3 region has the DNA TGCGCCAGCAGCCCGGTTGGGTACAGGGGGAGGACAGATACGCAGTATTTT.